A single TCR beta chain is shown here with its context. Its antigen is unknown. Vbeta (60) and Jbeta (13) primers were used in the PCR. Sequencing was performed with immunoSEQ multiplex PCR; in TCRdb, only in-frame clones are kept and a portion is missing. The table records approximately 190,000 clones, over 70% of them present only once. The data originate from a study of cytomegalovirus exposure and HLA in healthy donors. Study-level findings and limits: In a later analysis, specific HLA alleles were associated with more than 15,000 TCR beta sequences at a 0.05 false discovery rate.

From germline, CDR1 is SNHLY and CDR2 FYNNEI. This CDR3 spans 14 amino acids. The V and J ends lost 7 bases and 1 base respectively, with 11 bases between them. Sequencing was carried out using PBMCs. This chain uses TRBV2 with TRBJ2-4; D gene uncertain. This receptor was identified in a man in his fifties in good health and CMV-seronegative. The CDR3 nucleotides read TGTGCCAGCAACACCGACGGGGCCAAAAACATTCAGTACTTC. Translated: CASNTDGAKNIQYF.